A selection of T cell receptor beta chains follows, all from one sample in a study of blood T cell repertoires in COVID-19. The protocol was immunoSEQ multiplex PCR, while the TCRdb copy is restricted to in-frame clones and leaves out a portion. The repertoire holds about 130,000 clones, with more than 80% as singletons. The sample consisted of peripheral blood. The receptors originated from a human donor in a cohort sampled during active COVID-19. CDR3s include the opening cysteine and the closing phenylalanine or tryptophan. Each record gives: J gene, V gene, CDR3 length, D gene, clone size, CDR3 protein, CDR3 DNA. A D gene is named only where the DNA matches it firmly. Some rows mark clone size as missing; the rest say once, few, many or name a class of expanded clone.

J gene: TRBJ1-2
V gene: TRBV6-5
CDR3 length: 15
D gene: TRBD1
clone size: -
CDR3 protein: CASRLTGVGSDGYTF
CDR3 DNA: TGTGCCAGCAGGCTGACAGGGGTCGGATCGGATGGCTACACCTTC

J gene: TRBJ2-2
V gene: TRBV5-5
CDR3 length: 15
D gene: -
clone size: many
CDR3 protein: CASSLRENGSGELFF
CDR3 DNA: TGTGCCAGCAGCTTGCGGGAGAATGGGTCCGGGGAGCTGTTTTTT

J gene: TRBJ1-1
V gene: TRBV4-1
CDR3 length: 15
D gene: TRBD1
clone size: -
CDR3 protein: CASSPRDRANTEAFF
CDR3 DNA: TGCGCCAGCAGCCCTCGGGACAGGGCAAACACTGAAGCTTTCTTT

J gene: TRBJ2-2
V gene: TRBV5-4
CDR3 length: 19
D gene: TRBD2
clone size: many
CDR3 protein: CASSSGGASGGRFGGELFF
CDR3 DNA: TGTGCCAGCAGCTCAGGCGGGGCTAGCGGGGGTCGTTTTGGCGGGGAGCTGTTTTTT

J gene: TRBJ2-4
V gene: TRBV30
CDR3 length: 14
D gene: TRBD2
clone size: -
CDR3 protein: CAWIAGDRENIQYF
CDR3 DNA: TGTGCCTGGATAGCGGGAGATCGAGAAAACATTCAGTACTTC

J gene: TRBJ2-7
V gene: TRBV6-5
CDR3 length: 14
D gene: -
clone size: -
CDR3 protein: CASSISITGYEQYF
CDR3 DNA: TGTGCCAGCAGTATAAGCATAACGGGCTACGAGCAGTACTTC

J gene: TRBJ2-1
V gene: TRBV27
CDR3 length: 14
D gene: -
clone size: -
CDR3 protein: CASSLRPIYNEQFF
CDR3 DNA: TGTGCCAGCAGTTTGCGGCCCATATACAATGAGCAGTTCTTC

J gene: TRBJ1-1
V gene: TRBV5-6
CDR3 length: 16
D gene: -
clone size: -
CDR3 protein: CASSLGGPAPNTEAFF
CDR3 DNA: TGTGCCAGCAGCTTGGGAGGCCCAGCCCCGAACACTGAAGCTTTCTTT

J gene: TRBJ2-1
V gene: TRBV9
CDR3 length: 15
D gene: TRBD2
clone size: few
CDR3 protein: CASSPHDSGRGEQFF
CDR3 DNA: TGTGCCAGCAGCCCCCATGATAGCGGGAGGGGTGAGCAGTTCTTC

J gene: TRBJ1-2
V gene: TRBV30
CDR3 length: 19
D gene: TRBD1
clone size: -
CDR3 protein: CAWSGTRPGQGASYYGYTF
CDR3 DNA: TGTGCCTGGAGTGGCACGCGTCCGGGACAGGGGGCTTCTTACTATGGCTACACCTTC

J gene: TRBJ1-3
V gene: TRBV7-2
CDR3 length: 15
D gene: -
clone size: -
CDR3 protein: CASSHNTGPGNTIYF
CDR3 DNA: TGTGCCAGCAGCCATAACACAGGGCCAGGAAACACCATATATTTT

J gene: TRBJ2-1
V gene: TRBV2
CDR3 length: 16
D gene: -
clone size: -
CDR3 protein: CASSEPGGLSVSEQFF
CDR3 DNA: TGTGCCAGCAGTGAACCAGGGGGACTCTCGGTCAGTGAGCAGTTCTTC

J gene: TRBJ2-2
V gene: TRBV9
CDR3 length: 15
D gene: -
clone size: once
CDR3 protein: CASSVTPQGTGELFF
CDR3 DNA: TGTGCCAGCAGCGTAACACCCCAGGGGACCGGGGAGCTGTTTTTT

J gene: TRBJ1-2
V gene: TRBV6-5
CDR3 length: 13
D gene: -
clone size: -
CDR3 protein: CASRPPTLYGYTF
CDR3 DNA: TGTGCCAGCAGACCCCCTACCCTCTATGGCTACACCTTC

J gene: TRBJ1-2
V gene: TRBV5-1
CDR3 length: 14
D gene: TRBD1
clone size: -
CDR3 protein: CASRGDSPNYGYTF
CDR3 DNA: TGCGCCAGCCGAGGGGACAGTCCCAACTATGGCTACACCTTC